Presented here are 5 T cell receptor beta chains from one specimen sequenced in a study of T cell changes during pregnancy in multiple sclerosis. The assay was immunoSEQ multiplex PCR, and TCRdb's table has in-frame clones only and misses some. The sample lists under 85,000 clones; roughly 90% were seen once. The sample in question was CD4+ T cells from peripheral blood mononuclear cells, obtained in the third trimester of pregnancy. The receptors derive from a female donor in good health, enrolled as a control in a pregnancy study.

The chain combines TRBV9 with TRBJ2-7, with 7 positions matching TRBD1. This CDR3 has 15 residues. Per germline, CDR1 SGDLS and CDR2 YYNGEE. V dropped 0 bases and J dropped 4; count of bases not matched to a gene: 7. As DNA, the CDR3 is TGTGCCAGCAGCGTAGACACAGGGGTAGGGTACGAGCAGTACTTC. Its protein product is CASSVDTGVGYEQYF.

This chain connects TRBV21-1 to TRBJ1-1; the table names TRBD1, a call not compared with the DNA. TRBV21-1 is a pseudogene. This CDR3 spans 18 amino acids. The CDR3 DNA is TGTGCCAGCAGCAAAGTTACCGCCTTGACAGGACCCAACACTGAAGCTTTCTTT. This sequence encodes CASSKVTALTGPNTEAFF.

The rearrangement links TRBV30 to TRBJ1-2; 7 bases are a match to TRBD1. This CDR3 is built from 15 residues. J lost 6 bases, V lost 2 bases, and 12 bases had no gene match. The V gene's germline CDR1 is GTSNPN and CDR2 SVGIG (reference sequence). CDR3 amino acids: CAWSSPTGLYNGYTF. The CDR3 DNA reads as TGTGCCTGGAGTTCACCGACAGGGCTCTATAATGGCTACACCTTC.

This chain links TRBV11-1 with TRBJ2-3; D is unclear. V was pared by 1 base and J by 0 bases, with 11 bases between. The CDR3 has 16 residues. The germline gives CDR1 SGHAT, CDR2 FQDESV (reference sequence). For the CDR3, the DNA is TGTGCCAGCAGCTTAGGTCCAGAATCTAGCACAGATACGCAGTATTTT. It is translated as CASSLGPESSTDTQYF.

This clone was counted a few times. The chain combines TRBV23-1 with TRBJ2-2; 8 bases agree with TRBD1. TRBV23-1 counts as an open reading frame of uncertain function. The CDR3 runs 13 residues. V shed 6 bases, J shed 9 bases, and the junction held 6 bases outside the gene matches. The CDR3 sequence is CASRNGQGRELFF. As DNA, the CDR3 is TGCGCCAGCAGAAATGGACAGGGCCGGGAGCTGTTTTTT.